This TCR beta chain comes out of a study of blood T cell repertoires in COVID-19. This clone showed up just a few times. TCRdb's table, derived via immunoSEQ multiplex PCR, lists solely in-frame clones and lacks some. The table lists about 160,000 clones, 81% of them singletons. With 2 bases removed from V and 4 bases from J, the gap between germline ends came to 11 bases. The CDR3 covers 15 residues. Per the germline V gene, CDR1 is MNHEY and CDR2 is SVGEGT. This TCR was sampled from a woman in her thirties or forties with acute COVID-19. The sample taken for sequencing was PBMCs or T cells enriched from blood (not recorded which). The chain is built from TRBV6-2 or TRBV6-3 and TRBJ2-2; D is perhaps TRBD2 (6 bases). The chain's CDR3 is CASSYGVAATGELFF. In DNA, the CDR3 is TGTGCCAGCAGTTACGGGGTAGCGGCCACCGGGGAGCTGTTTTTT.